This T cell receptor beta chain was sequenced for a study of regulatory T cells in long-lasting Graves disease. Findings of the study overall: Accuracy was perhaps lowered by the small sample size.

Time point in this sample: persistent/refractory GD, antithyroid drugs over 5 years with positive TRAb. The authors made the TCR library using RNA they extracted from PBMCs. This clonotype was recorded a few times. Antigen: not known. For TCR beta, libraries came from iRepertoire HTBI primers and Arm-PCR of CDR3 regions. TCRdb re-called the multiplex PCR reads with MiXCR, one entry per CDR3 protein. The sample lists 350,000 to 500,000 distinct CDR3 sequences; roughly 23% were seen once. The V gene's germline CDR1 is SGDLS and CDR2 YYNGEE. The CDR3 has 15 residues. V shed 4 bases and J 2 bases; nucleotides not matched to a gene: 9.

The chain employs TRBV9 and TRBJ2-7; 7 bases agree with TRBD1. The specimen was peripheral blood mononuclear cells (PBMCs), collected when the disease was refractory, from a patient treated with antithyroid drugs. The TCR sequence derives from a female donor with Graves disease. CDR3 sequence reads: CASSPGDSLPYEQYF. The CDR3 coding sequence is TGTGCCAGCAGCCCCGGGGACAGCCTTCCCTACGAGCAGTACTTC.